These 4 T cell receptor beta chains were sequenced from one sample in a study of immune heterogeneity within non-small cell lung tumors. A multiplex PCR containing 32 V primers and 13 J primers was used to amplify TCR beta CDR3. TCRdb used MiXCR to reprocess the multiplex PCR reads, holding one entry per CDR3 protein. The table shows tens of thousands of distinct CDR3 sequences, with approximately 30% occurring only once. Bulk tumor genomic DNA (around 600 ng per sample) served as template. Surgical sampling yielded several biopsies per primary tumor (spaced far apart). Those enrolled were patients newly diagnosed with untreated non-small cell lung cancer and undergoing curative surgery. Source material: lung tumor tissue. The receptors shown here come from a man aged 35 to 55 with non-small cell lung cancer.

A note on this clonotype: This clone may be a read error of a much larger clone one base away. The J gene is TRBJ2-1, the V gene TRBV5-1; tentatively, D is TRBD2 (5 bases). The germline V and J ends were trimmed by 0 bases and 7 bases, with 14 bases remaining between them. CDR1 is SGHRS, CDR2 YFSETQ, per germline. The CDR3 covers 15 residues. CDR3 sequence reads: CASSLAAALRNEQFF. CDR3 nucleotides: TGCGCCAGCAGCTTGGCAGCGGCTTTGAGGAATGAGCAGTTCTTC.

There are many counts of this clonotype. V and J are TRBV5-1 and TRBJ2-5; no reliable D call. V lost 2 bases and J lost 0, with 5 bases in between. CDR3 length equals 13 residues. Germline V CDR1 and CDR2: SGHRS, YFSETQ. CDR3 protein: CASSLVDQETQYF. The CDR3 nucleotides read TGCGCCAGCAGCTTAGTAGACCAAGAGACCCAGTACTTC.

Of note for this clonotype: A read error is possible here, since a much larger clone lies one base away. CDR3 sequence (DNA): TGCAGTGCTAGAGATTTGGACAGGGGGCAGGGTGAAGCTTTCTTT. As protein: CSARDLDRGQGEAFF. The rearrangement uses TRBV20-1 and TRBJ1-1; 11 bases map to TRBD1. CDR1 and CDR2 (germline): DFQATT, SNEGSKA (reference sequence). The CDR3 contains 15 residues. V was pared by 0 bases and J by 7 bases, with 7 bases of the junction left unmatched.

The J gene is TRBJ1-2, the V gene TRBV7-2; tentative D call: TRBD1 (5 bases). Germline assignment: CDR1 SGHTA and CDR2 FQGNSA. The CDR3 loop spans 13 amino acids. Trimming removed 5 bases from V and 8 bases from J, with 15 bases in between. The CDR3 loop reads CASSKGRVKGYTF. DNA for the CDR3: TGTGCCAGCAGCAAGGGCAGGGTAAAAGGCTACACCTTC.